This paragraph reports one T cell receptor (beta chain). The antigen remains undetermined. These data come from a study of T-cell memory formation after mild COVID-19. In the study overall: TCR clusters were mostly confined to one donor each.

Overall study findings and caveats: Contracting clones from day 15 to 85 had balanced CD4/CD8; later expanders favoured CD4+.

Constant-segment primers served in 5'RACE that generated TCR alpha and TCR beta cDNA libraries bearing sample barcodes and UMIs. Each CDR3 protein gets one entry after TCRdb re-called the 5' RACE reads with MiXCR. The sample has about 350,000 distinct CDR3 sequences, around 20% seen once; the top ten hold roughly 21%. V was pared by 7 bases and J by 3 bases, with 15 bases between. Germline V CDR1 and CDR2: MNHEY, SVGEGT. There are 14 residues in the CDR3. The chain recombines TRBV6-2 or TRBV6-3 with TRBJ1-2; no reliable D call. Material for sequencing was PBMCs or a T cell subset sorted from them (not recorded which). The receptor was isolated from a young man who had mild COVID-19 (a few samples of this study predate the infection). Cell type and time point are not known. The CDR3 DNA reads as TGTGCCAGCAAATGGACGGACCTCGACTATGGCTACACCTTC. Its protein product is CASKWTDLDYGYTF.